This T cell receptor beta chain is drawn from a study of T cells in women clearing cervical HPV infection. Study details: Donors had HPV16-related CIN3 or worse; 2 had invasive cancer. Study conclusions and caveats: TRBV6-7 abundance was lower in cases than controls (around 0.1% versus 0.15%).

As regards this clone: Antigen: not known. From the germline J gene comes the end of the CDR3, since the read stops 3 residues before it.

Genomic DNA, averaging around 1,200 ng per sample, yielded TCR beta CDR3 via immunoSEQ. Repertoires were generated with immunoSEQ multiplex PCR, while TCRdb's copy carries only in-frame clones and drops some. Its listing shows around 35,000 clones. There are 15 residues in the CDR3. The germline CDR1 and CDR2 sequences are SGHVS and FQNEAQ. V trimming: 2 bases; J trimming: 7 bases; junction bases outside the gene matches: 8. Specimen: blood buffy coat. This TCR was sampled from a woman between 18 and 69 years old with a cervical HPV16 infection that either progressed to CIN3+ or cleared (not recorded which). The genes are TRBV7-8 and TRBJ2-1; 7 nucleotides line up with TRBD2. This CDR3 is CASSLRTSWGNEQFF. The covered CDR3 bases are TGTGCCAGCAGCTTAAGGACTAGTTGGGGTAATGAG.